This T cell receptor (beta chain) was obtained from a study of T cells expressing NK-cell markers. Study-wide background: From sorted CD3+CD56+NKG2C+, CD3+CD56+NKG2C- and CD3+CD56-NKG2C+ T cells came the TCR beta repertoires. One of the eight sequenced donors was seronegative, whereas the other seven were HCMV-seropositive.

CDR3 length: 15 residues. Germline V gene sequence: CDR1 SEHNR, CDR2 FQNEAQ (reference sequence). As for this clonotype: The antigen remains undetermined.

Whole-study findings and limits: Expanded clones of NKG2C+ T cells had an unclear HCMV specificity.

For TCR beta, cDNA was produced by 5'RACE template switching with UMIs. Using the 5' RACE reads, TCRdb records one entry per CDR3 protein without DNA. The sample features around 140,000 distinct CDR3 sequences, with around 10% in its top ten. Sample: blood T cells: a sorted CD56 or NKG2C T cell subset, CD4+ or CD8+ T cells, or bulk PBMC T cells (not recorded which). The receptor comes from a young man in good health. The chain employs TRBV7-9 and TRBJ2-5; the D call from TCRdb, TRBD1, cannot be confirmed without DNA. The chain's CDR3 is CASSLIQGNQETQYF.